This T cell receptor (beta chain) was retrieved from a study of a mutant IDH1 vaccine in newly diagnosed glioma. Study-wide background: Vaccination was launched 4-6 weeks after radiotherapy alone, or with temozolomide cycles. The treated population exhibited a male proportion of roughly 60%, a female proportion of roughly 40%, and a mean age of approximately 42 years. Regarding the study as a whole: Pseudoprogression apparently lacked any relation to changes in top peripheral T cell clonotypes. Vaccination elicited immune responses in approximately 93% of patients.

The protocol was immunoSEQ multiplex PCR, while the TCRdb copy is restricted to in-frame clones and leaves out a portion. The sample has about 36,000 clones, roughly four fifths seen once. Documented time point: week 5, during vaccination. The investigators gave 300 ug of mutant IDH1 20-mer peptide in each vaccine dose, together with topical imiquimod. About this clone: No antigen is known for it. At one end the junction does not follow the germline gene, possibly because of a read error.

Germline V gene data show CDR1 as SGHTA and CDR2 as FQGNSA. The CDR3 is 13 amino acids. The chain combines TRBV7-2 with TRBJ1-3; unclear D gene. This specimen consisted of PBMCs, obtained from a glioma patient whose treatment included an IDH1 peptide vaccine. The sequence was obtained from a middle-aged man with glioma. Here the CDR3 reads CASTSGTGNTLYF. As DNA, the CDR3 is TGTGCCAGCACCTCGGGTACTGGAAACACCCTATATTTT.